This TCR beta chain was recorded in a study of blood T cell repertoires in COVID-19. Sequencing was performed with immunoSEQ multiplex PCR; in TCRdb, only in-frame clones are kept and a portion is missing. The sample gives more than 250,000 clones, over 75% of which show up once; 1% is in the top ten. Concerning this clone itself: The same CDR3 can be traced to other DNA sequences in this sample.

The CDR3 length is 14 residues. J was trimmed by 3 bases and V by 8 bases; bases with no gene match: 10. Germline CDR1 and CDR2: MNHEY and SMNVEV (reference sequence). Specimen: peripheral blood. The chain couples TRBV27 to TRBJ2-7; 7 bases are shared with TRBD1. The sequence was collected from a man aged 50-59 years with active or convalescent COVID-19. The CDR3 bases are TGTGCCAGCGGGGACAGTATGGGGATCTACGAGCAGTACTTC. Translating gives CASGDSMGIYEQYF.